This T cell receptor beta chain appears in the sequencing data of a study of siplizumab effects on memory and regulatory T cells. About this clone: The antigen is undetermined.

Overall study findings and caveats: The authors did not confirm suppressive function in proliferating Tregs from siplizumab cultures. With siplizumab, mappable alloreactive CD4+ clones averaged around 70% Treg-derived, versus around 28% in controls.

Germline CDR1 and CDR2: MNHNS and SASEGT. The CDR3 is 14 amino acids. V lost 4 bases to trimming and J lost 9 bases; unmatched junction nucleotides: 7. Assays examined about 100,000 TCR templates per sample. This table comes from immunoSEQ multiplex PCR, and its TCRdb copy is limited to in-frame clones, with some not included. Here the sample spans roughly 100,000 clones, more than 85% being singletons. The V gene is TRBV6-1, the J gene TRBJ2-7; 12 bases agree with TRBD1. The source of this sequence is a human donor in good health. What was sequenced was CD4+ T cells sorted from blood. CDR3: CASSGRDRGRRQYF. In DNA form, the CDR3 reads TGTGCCAGCAGTGGCCGGGACAGGGGGCGCCGGCAGTACTTC.